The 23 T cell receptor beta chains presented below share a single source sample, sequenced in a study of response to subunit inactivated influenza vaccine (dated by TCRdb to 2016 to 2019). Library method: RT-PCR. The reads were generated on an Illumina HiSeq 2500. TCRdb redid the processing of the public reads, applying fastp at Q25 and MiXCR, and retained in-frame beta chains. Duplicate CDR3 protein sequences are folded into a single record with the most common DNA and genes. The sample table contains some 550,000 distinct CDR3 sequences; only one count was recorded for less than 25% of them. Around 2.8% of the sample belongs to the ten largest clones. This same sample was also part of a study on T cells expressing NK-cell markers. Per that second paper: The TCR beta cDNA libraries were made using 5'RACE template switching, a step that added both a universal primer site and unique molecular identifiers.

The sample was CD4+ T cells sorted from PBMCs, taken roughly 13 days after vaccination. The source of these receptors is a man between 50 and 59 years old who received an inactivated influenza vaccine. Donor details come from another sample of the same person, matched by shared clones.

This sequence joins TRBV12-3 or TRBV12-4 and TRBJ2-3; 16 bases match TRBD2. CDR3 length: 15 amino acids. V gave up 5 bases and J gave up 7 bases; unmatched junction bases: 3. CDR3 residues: CASSVGLAGGNTQYF. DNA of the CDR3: TGTGCCAGCAGTGTGGGACTAGCGGGGGGGAATACGCAGTATTTT.

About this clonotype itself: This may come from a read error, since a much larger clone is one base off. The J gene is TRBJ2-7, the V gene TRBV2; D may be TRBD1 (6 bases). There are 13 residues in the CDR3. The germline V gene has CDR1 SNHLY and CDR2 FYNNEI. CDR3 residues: CASRQGPSYEEYF. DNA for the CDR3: TGTGCCAGCAGGCAGGGGCCCTCCTACGAGGAGTACTTC.

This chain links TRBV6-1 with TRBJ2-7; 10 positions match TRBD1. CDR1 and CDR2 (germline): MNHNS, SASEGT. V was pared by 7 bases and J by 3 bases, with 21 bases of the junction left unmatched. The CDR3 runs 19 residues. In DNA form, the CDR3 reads TGTGCCAGCACCTACAGAGGTGGGACAGGGGCCCACCATAGCTACGAGCAGTACTTC. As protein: CASTYRGGTGAHHSYEQYF.

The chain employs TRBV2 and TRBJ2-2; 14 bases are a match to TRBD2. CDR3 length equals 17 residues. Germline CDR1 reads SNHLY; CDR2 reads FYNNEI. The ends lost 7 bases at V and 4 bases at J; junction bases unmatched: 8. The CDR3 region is CASTRLAGGRGTGELFF. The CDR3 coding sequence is TGTGCCAGCACCAGACTAGCGGGGGGGAGGGGCACCGGGGAGCTGTTTTTT.

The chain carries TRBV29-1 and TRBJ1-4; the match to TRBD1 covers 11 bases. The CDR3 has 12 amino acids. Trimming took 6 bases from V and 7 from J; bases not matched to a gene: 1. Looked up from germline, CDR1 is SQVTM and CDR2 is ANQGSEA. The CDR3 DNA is TGCAGCGTGGGACAGGGGGGTGAAAAACTGTTTTTT. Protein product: CSVGQGGEKLFF. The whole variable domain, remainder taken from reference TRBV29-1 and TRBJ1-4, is SAVISQKPSRDICQRGTSLTIQCQVDSQVTMMFWYRQQPGQSLTLIATANQGSEATYESGFVIDKFPISRPNLTFSTLTVSNMSPEDSSIYLCSVGQGGEKLFFGSGTQLSVL.

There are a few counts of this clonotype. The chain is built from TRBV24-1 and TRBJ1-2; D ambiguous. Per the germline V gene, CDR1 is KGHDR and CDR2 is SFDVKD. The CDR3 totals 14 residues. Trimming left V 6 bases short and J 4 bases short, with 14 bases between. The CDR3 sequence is CATSPAVVTYGYTF. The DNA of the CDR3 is TGTGCCACCAGTCCGGCCGTGGTGACCTATGGCTACACCTTC.

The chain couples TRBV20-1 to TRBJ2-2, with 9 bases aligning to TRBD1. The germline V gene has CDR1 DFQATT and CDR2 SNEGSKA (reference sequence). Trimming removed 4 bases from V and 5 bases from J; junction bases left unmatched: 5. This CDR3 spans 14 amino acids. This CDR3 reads CSAMGQGGTGELFF. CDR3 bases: TGCAGTGCTATGGGACAGGGCGGGACCGGGGAGCTGTTTTTT.

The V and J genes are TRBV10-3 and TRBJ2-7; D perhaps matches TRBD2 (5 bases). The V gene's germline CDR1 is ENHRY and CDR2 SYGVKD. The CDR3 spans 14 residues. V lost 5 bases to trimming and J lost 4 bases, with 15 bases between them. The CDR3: CAISNTDSRYEQYF. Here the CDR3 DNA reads TGTGCCATCAGTAATACGGACTCGAGGTACGAGCAGTACTTC.

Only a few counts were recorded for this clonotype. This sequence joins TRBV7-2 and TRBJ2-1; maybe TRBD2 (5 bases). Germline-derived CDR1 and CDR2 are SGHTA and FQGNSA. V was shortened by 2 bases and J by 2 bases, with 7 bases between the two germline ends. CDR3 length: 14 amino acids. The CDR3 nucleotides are TGTGCCAGCAGCTTATACGGGGCCTACAATGAGCAGTTCTTC. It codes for CASSLYGAYNEQFF.

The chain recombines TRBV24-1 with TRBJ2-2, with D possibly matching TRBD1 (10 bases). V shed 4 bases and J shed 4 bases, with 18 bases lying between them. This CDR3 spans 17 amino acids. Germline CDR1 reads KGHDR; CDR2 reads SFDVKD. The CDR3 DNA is TGTGCCACCAGTGACCGGGACAGGGGACTAGCCACCGGGGAGCTGTTTTTT. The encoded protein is CATSDRDRGLATGELFF.

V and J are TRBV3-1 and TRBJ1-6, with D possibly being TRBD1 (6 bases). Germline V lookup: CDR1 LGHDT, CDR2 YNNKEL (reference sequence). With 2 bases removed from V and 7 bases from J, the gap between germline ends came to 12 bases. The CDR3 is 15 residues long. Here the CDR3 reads CASSQRTGMNSPLHF. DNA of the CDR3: TGTGCCAGCAGCCAACGAACAGGGATGAATTCACCCCTCCACTTT.

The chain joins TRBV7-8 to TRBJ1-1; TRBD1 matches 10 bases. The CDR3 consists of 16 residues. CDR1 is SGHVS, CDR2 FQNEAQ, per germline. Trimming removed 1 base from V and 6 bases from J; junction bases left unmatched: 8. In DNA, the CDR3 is TGTGCCAGCAGCTTAGGAGGACAGGGGGTCGACGCTGAAGCTTTCTTT. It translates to CASSLGGQGVDAEAFF.

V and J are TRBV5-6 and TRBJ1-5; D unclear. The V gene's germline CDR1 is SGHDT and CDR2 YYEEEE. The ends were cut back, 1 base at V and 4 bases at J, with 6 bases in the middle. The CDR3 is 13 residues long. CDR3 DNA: TGTGCCAGCAGCTTGTCTAAGAATCAGCCCCAGCATTTT. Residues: CASSLSKNQPQHF.

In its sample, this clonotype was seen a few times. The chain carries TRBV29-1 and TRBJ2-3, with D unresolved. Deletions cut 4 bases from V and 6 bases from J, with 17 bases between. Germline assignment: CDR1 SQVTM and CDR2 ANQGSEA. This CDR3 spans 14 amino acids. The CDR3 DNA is TGCAGCGTTGCACGCCTCATGGCCCCGGATACGCAGTATTTT. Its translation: CSVARLMAPDTQYF.

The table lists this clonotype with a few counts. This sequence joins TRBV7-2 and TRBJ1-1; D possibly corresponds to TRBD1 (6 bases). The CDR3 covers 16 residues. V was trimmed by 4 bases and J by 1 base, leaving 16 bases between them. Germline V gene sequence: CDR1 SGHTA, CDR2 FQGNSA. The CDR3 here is CASSSRGKTGNTEAFF. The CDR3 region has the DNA TGTGCCAGCAGCTCAAGGGGCAAGACAGGGAACACTGAAGCTTTCTTT.

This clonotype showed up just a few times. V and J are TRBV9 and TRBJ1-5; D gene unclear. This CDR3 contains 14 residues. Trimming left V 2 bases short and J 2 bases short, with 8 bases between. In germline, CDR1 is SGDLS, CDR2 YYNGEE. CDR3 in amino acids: CASSVGIGNQPQHF. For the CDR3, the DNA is TGTGCCAGCAGCGTCGGCATTGGCAATCAGCCCCAGCATTTT. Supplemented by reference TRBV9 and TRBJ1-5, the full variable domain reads DSGVTQTPKHLITATGQRVTLRCSPRSGDLSVYWYQQSLDQGLQFLIQYYNGEERAKGNILERFSAQQFPDLHSELNLSSLELGDSALYFCASSVGIGNQPQHFGDGTRLSIL.

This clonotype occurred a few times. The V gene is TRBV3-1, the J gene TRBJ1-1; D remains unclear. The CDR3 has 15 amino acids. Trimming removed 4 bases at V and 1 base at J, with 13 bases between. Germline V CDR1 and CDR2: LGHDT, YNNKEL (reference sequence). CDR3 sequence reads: CASSPPSGENTEAFF. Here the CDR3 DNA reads TGTGCCAGCAGCCCCCCAAGTGGGGAGAACACTGAAGCTTTCTTT.

The CDR3 DNA follows: TGTGCCAGCAGCCAAGACGGGCAGGTCGGTGGCTACACCTTC. It encodes CASSQDGQVGGYTF. The V and J genes are TRBV3-1 and TRBJ1-2, with D unclear. The germline V and J ends were trimmed by 0 bases and 7 bases, with 12 bases remaining between them. CDR3 length equals 14 residues. In germline, CDR1 is LGHDT, CDR2 YNNKEL (reference sequence).

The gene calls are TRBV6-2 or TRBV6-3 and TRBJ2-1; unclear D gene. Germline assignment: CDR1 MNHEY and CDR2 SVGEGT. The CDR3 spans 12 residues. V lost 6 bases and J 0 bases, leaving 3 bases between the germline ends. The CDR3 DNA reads TGTGCCAGCAGCAACTCCTACAATGAGCAGTTCTTC. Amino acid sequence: CASSNSYNEQFF.

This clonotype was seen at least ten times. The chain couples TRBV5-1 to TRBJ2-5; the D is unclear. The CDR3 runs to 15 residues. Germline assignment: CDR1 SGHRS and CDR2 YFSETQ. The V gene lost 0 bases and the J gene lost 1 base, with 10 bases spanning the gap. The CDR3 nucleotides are TGCGCCAGCAGCTTGGCCACCGGTATCCAAGAGACCCAGTACTTC. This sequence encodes CASSLATGIQETQYF.

The CDR3, as DNA: TGTGCCAGCAGTTTCTTAAGCGGGAGGGCCCTCGGTACGCAGTATTTT. It codes for CASSFLSGRALGTQYF. This chain connects TRBV27 to TRBJ2-3; 10 bases agree with TRBD2. V shed 3 bases, J shed 8 bases, and the junction held 11 bases outside the gene matches. The CDR3 has 16 amino acids. The germline V gene encodes CDR1 MNHEY and CDR2 SMNVEV (reference sequence).

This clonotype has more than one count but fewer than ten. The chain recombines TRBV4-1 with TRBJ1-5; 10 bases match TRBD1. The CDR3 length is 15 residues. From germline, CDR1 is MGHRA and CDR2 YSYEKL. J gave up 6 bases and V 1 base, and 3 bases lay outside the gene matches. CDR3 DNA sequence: TGCGCCAGCAGCCAAGGACAGGGGGCAAGTCAGCCCCAGCATTTT. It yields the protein CASSQGQGASQPQHF.

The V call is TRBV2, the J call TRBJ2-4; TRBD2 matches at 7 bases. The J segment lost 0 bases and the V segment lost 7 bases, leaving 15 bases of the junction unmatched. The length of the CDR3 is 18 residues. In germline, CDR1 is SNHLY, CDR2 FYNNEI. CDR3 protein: CASNPRPGGVLAKNIQYF. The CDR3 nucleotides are TGTGCCAGCAACCCGCGCCCGGGGGGAGTTTTAGCCAAAAACATTCAGTACTTC.